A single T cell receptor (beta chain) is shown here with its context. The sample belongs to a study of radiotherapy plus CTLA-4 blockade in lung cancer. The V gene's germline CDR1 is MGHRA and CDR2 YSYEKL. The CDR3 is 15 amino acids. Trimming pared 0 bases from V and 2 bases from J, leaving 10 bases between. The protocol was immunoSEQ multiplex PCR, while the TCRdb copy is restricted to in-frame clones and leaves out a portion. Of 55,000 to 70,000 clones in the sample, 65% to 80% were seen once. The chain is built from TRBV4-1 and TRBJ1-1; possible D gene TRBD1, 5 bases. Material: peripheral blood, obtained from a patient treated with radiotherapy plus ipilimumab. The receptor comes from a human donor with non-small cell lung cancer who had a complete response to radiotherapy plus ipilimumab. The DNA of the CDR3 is TGCGCCAGCAGCCAAGATCCGACAGCTAACACTGAAGCTTTCTTT. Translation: CASSQDPTANTEAFF.